The 25 T cell receptor beta chains below all came from one sample that was sequenced in a study of T cell repertoires in cytomegalovirus infection. Using its own MiXCR run on the reads, TCRdb lists one record per CDR3 protein. Of a few hundred thousand distinct CDR3 sequences listed, roughly a sixth are singletons. Sequencing input: PBMCs. The receptors derive from a human donor in good health (CMV status not recorded). Some clones in this sample may be carry-over from other donors' samples.

The genes are TRBV20-1 and TRBJ1-1; D might be TRBD1 (5 bases). The CDR3 totals 15 residues. V was trimmed by 1 base and J by 0 bases, leaving 12 bases between them. The germline V gene has CDR1 DFQATT and CDR2 SNEGSKA (reference sequence). The CDR3 bases are TGCAGTGCTAGAGGACGGGGCCCATTGAACACTGAAGCTTTCTTT. Its protein product is CSARGRGPLNTEAFF.

This chain links TRBV25-1 with TRBJ2-5; D possibly corresponds to TRBD2 (7 bases). CDR1 MGHDK and CDR2 SYGVNS come from the germline V gene. The V gene lost 2 bases and the J gene lost 4 bases, with 11 bases spanning the gap. The CDR3 spans 14 residues. CDR3 loop: CASSEPGGRETQYF. The CDR3 coding sequence is TGTGCCAGCAGTGAACCCGGGGGGCGAGAGACCCAGTACTTC.

This clonotype was recorded many times. V usage is TRBV6-1 and J usage is TRBJ2-5; 7 nucleotides agree with TRBD1. The germline gives CDR1 MNHNS, CDR2 SASEGT. This CDR3 comprises 12 residues. V lost 7 bases to trimming and J lost 5 bases; unmatched junction nucleotides: 4. The CDR3 loop reads CASNTGDETQYF. For the CDR3, the DNA is TGTGCCAGCAACACAGGGGACGAGACCCAGTACTTC.

This clonotype has at least ten counts. This chain joins TRBV7-9 and TRBJ1-1; D remains ambiguous. The length of the CDR3 is 14 residues. V gave up 5 bases and J gave up 3 bases, with 13 bases separating them. Per germline, CDR1 SEHNR and CDR2 FQNEAQ (reference sequence). For the CDR3, the DNA is TGTGCCAGCAGCGTCCGCGGCCGGGACACTGAAGCTTTCTTT. Amino acids: CASSVRGRDTEAFF.

This rearrangement joins TRBV20-1 to TRBJ1-2; D unresolved. Trimming shortened V by 1 base and J by 5 bases, and 11 bases separated the two germline ends. CDR1 DFQATT and CDR2 SNEGSKA come from the germline V gene (reference sequence). The CDR3 loop spans 13 amino acids. The chain's CDR3 is CSARGGGLYGYTF. The CDR3 nucleotides read TGCAGTGCTAGAGGCGGCGGCCTATATGGCTACACCTTC.

The V and J genes are TRBV28 and TRBJ2-7; D uncertain. The CDR3 contains 14 residues. Germline CDR1 is MDHEN and CDR2 is SYDVKM. The ends were cut back, 2 bases at V and 8 bases at J, with 16 bases in the middle. CDR3 DNA: TGTGCCAGCAGTTTACCGCAGGTGGAATTTAAGCAGTACTTC. Translating gives CASSLPQVEFKQYF.

The V call is TRBV6-1, the J call TRBJ2-3; 8 bases are shared with TRBD1. The CDR3 length is 14 residues. In germline, CDR1 is MNHNS, CDR2 SASEGT. Trimming at V came to 4 bases and at J to 3 bases, leaving 3 bases not matched to a gene. CDR3 coding DNA: TGTGCCAGCAGTGTTAGGACAGGGACAGATACGCAGTATTTT. It translates to CASSVRTGTDTQYF.

This clonotype has at least ten counts. The rearrangement uses TRBV5-6 and TRBJ1-3; D gene unclear. Germline assignment: CDR1 SGHDT and CDR2 YYEEEE. Trimming took off 0 bases at V and 0 bases at J, with 7 bases between the two ends. This CDR3 contains 15 residues. The CDR3 loop is CASSLAAVSGNTIYF. The CDR3 bases are TGTGCCAGCAGCTTGGCGGCAGTCTCTGGAAACACCATATATTTT. Full variable domain (rest looked up from reference TRBV5-6 and TRBJ1-3): DAGVTQSPTHLIKTRGQQVTLRCSPKSGHDTVSWYQQALGQGPQFIFQYYEEEERQRGNFPDRFSGHQFPNYSSELNVNALLLGDSALYLCASSLAAVSGNTIYFGEGSWLTVV.

This chain connects TRBV5-1 to TRBJ2-7; 11 nucleotides match TRBD1. The trim removed 6 bases at V and 2 bases at J, leaving 4 bases unmatched. The germline gives CDR1 SGHRS, CDR2 YFSETQ. The CDR3 is 14 residues long. The CDR3 region is CASNRDRGTYEQYF. The CDR3 coding sequence is TGCGCCAGCAACAGGGACAGGGGGACCTACGAGCAGTACTTC.

The chain is built from TRBV19 and TRBJ1-1; possibly TRBD1 for D (5 bases). V was clipped by 3 bases and J by 1 base, with 15 bases between them. This CDR3 is built from 16 residues. Germline V gene sequence: CDR1 LNHDA, CDR2 SQIVND (reference sequence). The CDR3 DNA is TGTGCCAGTAGTATTGACCCGACAGTCTCGAACACTGAAGCTTTCTTT. Translation: CASSIDPTVSNTEAFF.

This clonotype was detected a few times. CDR3 loop: CASSFDRVQAQYF. The CDR3 bases are TGCGCCAGCAGCTTCGACAGGGTTCAAGCCCAGTACTTC. This chain uses TRBV5-1 with TRBJ2-5; TRBD1 agrees at 7 bases. Per the germline V gene, CDR1 is SGHRS and CDR2 is YFSETQ. V shed 2 bases, J shed 9 bases, and the junction held 7 bases outside the gene matches. CDR3 length equals 13 residues.

The chain is built from TRBV28 and TRBJ2-7, with 10 bases lining up with TRBD2. This CDR3 region has 15 residues. V lost 6 bases, J lost 0 bases, and 5 bases stayed unmatched. Germline V lookup: CDR1 MDHEN, CDR2 SYDVKM. The CDR3 reads CASSQRGGTSYEQYF. The CDR3 nucleotides read TGTGCCAGCAGCCAGCGGGGGGGTACCTCCTACGAGCAGTACTTC.

This clonotype has a handful of counts. Its ends do not fully match the called genes, so a read error is possible. The V gene is TRBV20-1, the J gene TRBJ2-1, with 8 bases matching TRBD2. Looked up from germline, CDR1 is DFQATT and CDR2 is SNEGSKA (reference sequence). CDR3 length: 15 amino acids. CDR3 DNA sequence: TGCAGTGCCAGAGGCGGGGGGCCGGCCTACAATGAGCAGTTCTTC. Translating it yields CSARGGGPAYNEQFF.

This clonotype came up many times. V and J are TRBV7-2 and TRBJ1-1, with D unresolved. This CDR3 is 14 amino acids long. Germline CDR1 reads SGHTA; CDR2 reads FQGNSA. Between the trimmed V and J ends, which lost 1 base and 1 base, there was a span of 7 bases. The CDR3 sequence is CASSLVARNTEAFF. CDR3 DNA: TGTGCCAGCAGCTTAGTTGCCAGGAACACTGAAGCTTTCTTT.

The chain is built from TRBV29-1 and TRBJ1-5; tentative D call: TRBD1 (6 bases). Looked up from germline, CDR1 is SQVTM and CDR2 is ANQGSEA. The CDR3 spans 17 residues. The V end was cut by 4 bases, the J end by 4 bases, with 23 bases between. In DNA form, the CDR3 reads TGCAGCGTTGCCTTGTCACCGACGACAGGCGGTAATCAGCCCCAGCATTTT. Amino acid sequence: CSVALSPTTGGNQPQHF.

This clonotype was counted ten times or more. The genes are TRBV4-1 and TRBJ1-1; D is unresolved. Germline CDR1 and CDR2: MGHRA and YSYEKL. V lost 3 bases, J lost 0 bases, and 8 bases lay in between. The CDR3 is 14 residues long. CDR3 sequence: CASSQGLLNTEAFF. As DNA, the CDR3 is TGCGCCAGCAGCCAGGGATTACTGAACACTGAAGCTTTCTTT.

In this sample, this clonotype turned up many times. This may be a read error, as it is one base from a much larger clone. The V call is TRBV7-8, the J call TRBJ2-7; D unresolved. The CDR3 contains 16 residues. Looked up from germline, CDR1 is SGHVS and CDR2 is FQNEAQ. The CDR3 loop is CASSLAQESLVYKQYF. The CDR3 DNA reads as TGTGCCAGCAGCTTAGCGCAGGAAAGTCTGGTCTACAAGCAGTACTTC.

This sequence joins TRBV28 and TRBJ1-5, with 7 positions matching TRBD1. The V gene end was trimmed by 6 bases and the J gene end by 4 bases; junction bases not matched to a gene: 9. The CDR3 has 15 amino acids. Germline values: CDR1 MDHEN, CDR2 SYDVKM. As DNA, the CDR3 is TGTGCCAGCAGCCCCGGAGGGGGCGAGAATCAGCCCCAGCATTTT. Its translation: CASSPGGGENQPQHF.

This clonotype was detected ten times or more. V is TRBV6-5 and J is TRBJ2-7; D possibly corresponds to TRBD1 (6 bases). V was trimmed by 2 bases and J by 2 bases, leaving 10 bases between them. The CDR3 spans 14 residues. Germline values: CDR1 MNHEY, CDR2 SVGAGI. The chain's CDR3 is CASSYHRATYEQYF. The CDR3 nucleotides read TGTGCCAGCAGTTACCACAGGGCCACCTACGAGCAGTACTTC.

This clonotype was seen a few times. V is TRBV12-3 or TRBV12-4 and J is TRBJ2-3, with 7 positions matching TRBD1. The V and J ends lost 6 bases and 11 bases, in that order; junction bases with no gene match: 14. The CDR3 contains 14 residues. The CDR3, as DNA: TGTGCCAGCAGCCCACAGGGGTGGGGTGGTGGGCAGTATTTT. It specifies CASSPQGWGGGQYF.

This clonotype occurred many times. J is TRBJ2-5 and V is TRBV7-2, with TRBD2 matching over 9 bases. From germline, CDR1 is SGHTA and CDR2 FQGNSA. This CDR3 spans 16 amino acids. The V gene end was trimmed by 1 base and the J gene end by 3 bases; junction bases not matched to a gene: 6. The DNA for the CDR3 is TGTGCCAGCAGCTTAGATTCCGCTAGCGGGAAAGAGACCCAGTACTTC. Its translation is CASSLDSASGKETQYF.

This clonotype came up a few times. The rearrangement links TRBV20-1 to TRBJ2-1; either TRBD1 or TRBD2 may supply D (5 bases each). V was clipped by 6 bases and J by 4 bases, with 16 bases between them. The CDR3 consists of 14 residues. Germline CDR1 reads DFQATT; CDR2 reads SNEGSKA (reference sequence). CDR3 loop: CSATRDGPYNEQFF. The DNA of the CDR3 is TGCAGTGCCACGAGGGACGGACCTTACAATGAGCAGTTCTTC.

The chain is built from TRBV5-4 and TRBJ2-1, with 7 nucleotides matching TRBD2. The V and J ends lost 2 bases and 8 bases, in that order; junction bases with no gene match: 7. Germline values: CDR1 SGHNT, CDR2 YYREEE (reference sequence). CDR3 length: 14 residues. The CDR3 loop reads CASSLAGRSHEQFF. CDR3 nucleotides: TGTGCCAGCAGCTTAGCGGGGCGGTCCCATGAGCAGTTCTTC.

At least ten counts were recorded for this clonotype. The chain recombines TRBV7-3 with TRBJ2-3; 12 positions agree with TRBD2. This CDR3 spans 16 amino acids. Trimming took 5 bases from V and 1 from J; bases not matched to a gene: 4. Looked up from germline, CDR1 is SGHTA and CDR2 is FQGTGA. CDR3 protein: CASSPASGGGTDTQYF. In DNA form, the CDR3 reads TGTGCCAGCAGCCCCGCTAGCGGGGGGGGCACAGATACGCAGTATTTT.

This clonotype was counted ten times or more. V is TRBV7-6 and J is TRBJ2-5, with 7 bases lining up with TRBD1. CDR1 and CDR2 from the germline V gene are SGHVS and FNYEAQ. The CDR3 extends over 14 amino acids. Losses at the gene ends were 1 base for V and 5 bases for J; bases not matched to a gene: 4. CDR3 coding DNA: TGTGCCAGCAGCTTAGGAGGGGGCTGGGAGACCCAGTACTTC. Translation: CASSLGGGWETQYF. The whole variable domain, remainder taken from reference TRBV7-6 and TRBJ2-5, is GAGVSQSPRYKVTKRGQDVALRCDPISGHVSLYWYRQALGQGPEFLTYFNYEAQQDKSGLPNDRFSAERPEGSISTLTIQRTEQRDSAMYRCASSLGGGWETQYFGPGTRLLVL.